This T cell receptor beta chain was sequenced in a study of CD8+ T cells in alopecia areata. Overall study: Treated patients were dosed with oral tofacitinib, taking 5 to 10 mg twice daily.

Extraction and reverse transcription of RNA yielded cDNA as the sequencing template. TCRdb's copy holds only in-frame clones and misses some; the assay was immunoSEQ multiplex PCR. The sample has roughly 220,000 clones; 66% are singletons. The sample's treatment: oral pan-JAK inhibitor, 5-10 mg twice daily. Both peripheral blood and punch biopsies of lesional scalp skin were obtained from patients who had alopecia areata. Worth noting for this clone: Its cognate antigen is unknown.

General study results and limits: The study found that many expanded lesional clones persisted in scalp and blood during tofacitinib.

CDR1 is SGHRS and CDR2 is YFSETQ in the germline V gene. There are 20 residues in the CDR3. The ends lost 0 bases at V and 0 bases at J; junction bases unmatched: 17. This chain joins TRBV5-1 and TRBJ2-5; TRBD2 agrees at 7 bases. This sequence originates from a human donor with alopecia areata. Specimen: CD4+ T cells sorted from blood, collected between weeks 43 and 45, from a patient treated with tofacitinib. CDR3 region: CASSLEPPRGLAGDQETQYF. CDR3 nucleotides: TGCGCCAGCAGCTTGGAACCCCCTCGCGGCCTGGCGGGGGACCAAGAGACCCAGTACTTC.